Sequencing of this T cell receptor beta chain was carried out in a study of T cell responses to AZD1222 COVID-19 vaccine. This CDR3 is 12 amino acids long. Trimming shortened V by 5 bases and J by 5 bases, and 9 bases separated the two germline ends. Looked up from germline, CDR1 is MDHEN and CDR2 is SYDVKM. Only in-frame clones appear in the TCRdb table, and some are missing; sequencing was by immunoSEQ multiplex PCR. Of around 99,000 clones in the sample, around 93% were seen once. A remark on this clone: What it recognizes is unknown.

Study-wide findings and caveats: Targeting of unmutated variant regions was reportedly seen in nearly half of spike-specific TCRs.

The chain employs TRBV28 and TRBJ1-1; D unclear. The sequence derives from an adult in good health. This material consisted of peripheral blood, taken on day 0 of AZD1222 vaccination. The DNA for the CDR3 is TGTGCCAGCAGTCCACTACAAACTGAAGCTTTCTTT. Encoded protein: CASSPLQTEAFF.